This T cell receptor beta chain derives from a study of shared clonotypes between healthy human individuals. CDR3 length equals 15 residues. The V gene's germline CDR1 is SGHRS and CDR2 YFSETQ. Several immunoSEQ 96-well plates shared each subset's DNA, each plate a replicate. Data came from immunoSEQ multiplex PCR; TCRdb stores just in-frame clones and leaves some out. This sample has about 180,000 clones; about 93% occur once, and the top ten carry more than 0.065%. This sequence was found in a woman in her 30s in good health. J is TRBJ2-5 and V is TRBV5-1, with 7 nucleotides matching TRBD1. The J call may be mistaken, given a closer DNA end match to TRBJ2-7. Sequencing input: naive CD4+ T cells sorted from blood. Indicated subset: CD45RA+ positively selected. CDR3 loop: CASSLTTGQAYEQYF. As DNA, the CDR3 is TGCGCCAGCAGCTTGACAACCGGACAGGCCTACGAGCAGTACTTC.